Presented here are 9 T cell receptor beta chains from one specimen sequenced in a study of blood T cell repertoires in COVID-19. Method: immunoSEQ multiplex PCR; TCRdb's copy keeps in-frame clones and lacks some. The sample yields 200,000 or so clones, about four fifths seen once. Sequenced: peripheral blood. The receptors originated from a woman over 75 with COVID-19, enrolled during active disease.

This clone was seen only a few times. This sequence joins TRBV5-1 and TRBJ1-2; 8 bases align to TRBD1. The CDR3 spans 14 residues. The trim removed 0 bases at V and 8 bases at J, leaving 6 bases unmatched. Germline V gene data show CDR1 as SGHRS and CDR2 as YFSETQ. The CDR3: CASSLGQGAWGYTF. The CDR3 DNA is TGCGCCAGCAGCTTGGGGCAGGGGGCCTGGGGCTACACCTTC.

The chain employs TRBV19 and TRBJ1-1, with D possibly TRBD1 on 5 matching bases. V was pared by 4 bases and J by 0 bases, with 9 bases between. In germline, CDR1 is LNHDA, CDR2 SQIVND (reference sequence). This CDR3 is built from 14 residues. CDR3 amino acids: CASSRTSMNTEAFF. The CDR3 DNA is TGTGCCAGTAGTAGGACATCCATGAACACTGAAGCTTTCTTT.

This clone was observed a single time. The J gene is TRBJ1-4, the V gene TRBV21-1; the table's D call, TRBD1, was not checked against the DNA. TRBV21-1 is annotated as a pseudogene. This CDR3 contains 19 residues. Here the CDR3 reads CASSKADQGREATNEKLFF. The CDR3 DNA reads as TGTGCCAGCAGCAAAGCGGATCAGGGAAGAGAGGCAACTAATGAAAAACTGTTTTTT.

V gene TRBV15 combines with J gene TRBJ2-2, with a tentative D call TRBD2 (6 bases). CDR3 length equals 16 residues. V lost 1 base and J 6 bases, leaving 15 bases between the germline ends. CDR1 and CDR2 (germline): LNHNV, YYDKDF (reference sequence). Here the CDR3 reads CATSRGGGEWSGELFF. The CDR3 nucleotides read TGTGCCACCAGCAGAGGCGGAGGGGAGTGGTCCGGGGAGCTGTTTTTT.

This chain joins TRBV6-6 and TRBJ2-1; perhaps TRBD2 as D (5 bases). The CDR3 has 14 residues. Trimming took off 3 bases at V and 9 bases at J, with 15 bases between the two ends. Germline CDR1 MNHNY, CDR2 SVGAGI (reference sequence). The CDR3 reads CASSYRTSTSEQFF. The CDR3 bases are TGTGCCAGCAGTTATAGGACTTCTACGAGTGAGCAGTTCTTC.

The chain joins TRBV29-1 to TRBJ1-1, with a tentative D call TRBD1 (6 bases). Trimming shortened V by 6 bases and J by 6 bases, and 14 bases separated the two germline ends. From germline, CDR1 is SQVTM and CDR2 ANQGSEA. This CDR3 has 12 amino acids. The CDR3 protein is CSVLQGKAEAFF. The CDR3, as DNA: TGCAGCGTACTACAGGGTAAGGCTGAAGCTTTCTTT.

The V gene is TRBV5-1, the J gene TRBJ2-1; tentative D call: TRBD2 (7 bases). The CDR3 length is 15 residues. CDR1 and CDR2 (germline): SGHRS, YFSETQ. V lost 4 bases, J lost 4 bases, and 15 bases lay in between. CDR3 bases: TGCGCCAGCAGCGGTACGGGGGGCCCATACAATGAGCAGTTCTTC. Its translation is CASSGTGGPYNEQFF.

This CDR3 reads CASSESYSNQPQHF. DNA of the CDR3: TGCGCCAGCAGTGAGTCATACAGTAATCAGCCCCAGCATTTT. The V and J genes are TRBV10-2 and TRBJ1-5; D not resolved. The CDR3 sequence is 14 residues long. V was shortened by 0 bases and J by 4 bases, with 7 bases between the two germline ends. Germline loops: CDR1 WSHSY, CDR2 SAAADI.

The table lists this clone with a few counts. V gene TRBV29-1 combines with J gene TRBJ2-1, with TRBD2 as a possible D gene (5 bases). Trimming pared 7 bases from V and 6 bases from J, leaving 13 bases between. CDR1 is SQVTM, CDR2 ANQGSEA, per germline. The CDR3 sequence is 12 residues long. CDR3 region: CSGNRGSNEQFF. The CDR3 DNA is TGCAGCGGAAACAGAGGGAGCAATGAGCAGTTCTTC.